This T cell receptor beta chain was observed in a study of spatial heterogeneity in lung cancer. TCRdb recomputed calls from the 5' RACE reads with MiXCR, one row per CDR3 protein. The sample includes around 3,000 distinct CDR3 sequences, about 6% of them seen just once. Time point given: sample taken at primary tumor resection. This clonotype is classed as medium-sized. As yet, its antigen is unknown. The study, taken as a whole, reports: Tumors with more nonsynonymous mutations had more expanded intratumoral alpha and beta TCRs.

Germline lookup yields CDR1 MNHNS and CDR2 SASEGT. V lost 8 bases, J lost 6 bases, and 23 bases lay in between. The CDR3 is 16 amino acids. This chain links TRBV6-1 with TRBJ1-5; D perhaps matches TRBD1 (6 bases). Here the sequenced sample was lung tumor tissue, taken at surgery. The TCR was taken from a male donor with early-stage non-small cell lung cancer. The CDR3 nucleotides are TGTGCCAGCCGAACTTCACAGGGCGGTAGTGCTCAGCCCCAGCATTTT. Its protein is CASRTSQGGSAQPQHF.